These T cell receptor beta chains were read from a single sample in a study of a mutant IDH1 vaccine in newly diagnosed glioma. TCRdb's copy holds only in-frame clones and misses some; the assay was immunoSEQ multiplex PCR. Of about 43,000 clones listed, around 84% are singletons. No antigen has been identified for these receptors. The sequencing here drew on PBMCs, taken from a glioma patient whose treatment included an IDH1 peptide vaccine. The receptor set was obtained from a woman under 30 with glioma. Some clones in this sample may be carry-over from other donors' samples. CDR3s include the opening cysteine and the closing phenylalanine or tryptophan. Fields, in order: J gene, D gene, V gene, clone size, CDR3 length, CDR3 protein, CDR3 DNA. D genes are given only for firm matches. A clone size is listed for some rows: how often the clone was seen (once, few, many), or a class if it is expanded.

j_call: TRBJ2-7; d_call: TRBD1; v_call: TRBV5-1; clone_size: once; cdr3_length: 14; cdr3_aa: CASSWGTGGYEQYF; cdr3_nt: TGCGCCAGCAGCTGGGGAACAGGGGGGTACGAGCAGTACTTC
j_call: TRBJ2-7; d_call: TRBD1; v_call: TRBV9; clone_size: .; cdr3_length: 14; cdr3_aa: CASSVGTGSGEQYF; cdr3_nt: TGTGCCAGCAGCGTCGGGACAGGCTCGGGCGAGCAGTACTTC
j_call: TRBJ1-2; d_call: TRBD1; v_call: TRBV19; clone_size: .; cdr3_length: 18; cdr3_aa: CASSIPRGRDRSNYGYTF; cdr3_nt: TGTGCCAGTAGTATACCCCGGGGCCGGGACAGGAGTAACTATGGCTACACCTTC
j_call: TRBJ1-3; d_call: .; v_call: TRBV29-1; clone_size: few; cdr3_length: 11; cdr3_aa: CSVSTANTIYF; cdr3_nt: TGCAGCGTCTCGACAGCGAACACCATATATTTT
j_call: TRBJ1-2; d_call: .; v_call: TRBV28; clone_size: .; cdr3_length: 13; cdr3_aa: CASSPGVKYGYTF; cdr3_nt: TGTGCCAGCAGCCCAGGGGTTAAATATGGCTACACCTTC
j_call: TRBJ1-1; d_call: TRBD1; v_call: TRBV6-1; clone_size: .; cdr3_length: 14; cdr3_aa: CASSERGGATEAFF; cdr3_nt: TGTGCCAGCAGTGAGAGAGGGGGCGCGACTGAAGCTTTCTTT
j_call: TRBJ2-5; d_call: .; v_call: TRBV10-3; clone_size: .; cdr3_length: 13; cdr3_aa: CAISEPSQETQYF; cdr3_nt: TGTGCCATCAGTGAGCCCTCTCAAGAGACCCAGTACTTC
j_call: TRBJ2-1; d_call: .; v_call: TRBV10-1; clone_size: .; cdr3_length: 14; cdr3_aa: CASSGGGPYNEQFF; cdr3_nt: TGCGCCAGCAGTGGGGGTGGACCCTACAATGAGCAGTTCTTC
j_call: TRBJ2-7; d_call: .; v_call: TRBV7-9; clone_size: .; cdr3_length: 15; cdr3_aa: CASSLDSDPTYEQYF; cdr3_nt: TGTGCCAGCAGCTTAGACTCCGACCCTACCTACGAGCAGTACTTC
j_call: TRBJ1-2; d_call: .; v_call: TRBV29-1; clone_size: .; cdr3_length: 13; cdr3_aa: CSVGGIPNYGYTF; cdr3_nt: TGCAGCGTTGGGGGGATCCCTAACTATGGCTACACCTTC
j_call: TRBJ1-6; d_call: .; v_call: TRBV9; clone_size: .; cdr3_length: 15; cdr3_aa: CASSVGSPNNSPLHF; cdr3_nt: TGTGCCAGCAGCGTAGGGAGTCCTAATAATTCACCCCTCCACTTT
j_call: TRBJ2-6; d_call: TRBD1; v_call: TRBV7-9; clone_size: .; cdr3_length: 17; cdr3_aa: CASSSDRGGSGANVLTF; cdr3_nt: TGTGCCAGCAGCTCGGACAGGGGAGGCTCTGGGGCCAACGTCCTGACTTTC
j_call: TRBJ2-3; d_call: .; v_call: TRBV27; clone_size: .; cdr3_length: 13; cdr3_aa: CASSLGAGDTQYF; cdr3_nt: TGTGCCAGCAGTTTAGGGGCAGGGGATACGCAGTATTTT
j_call: TRBJ2-1; d_call: TRBD1; v_call: TRBV5-5; clone_size: .; cdr3_length: 16; cdr3_aa: CASRRTGTGTYNEQFF; cdr3_nt: TGTGCCAGCAGACGTACCGGGACAGGGACCTACAATGAGCAGTTCTTC
j_call: TRBJ1-2; d_call: TRBD1; v_call: TRBV5-6; clone_size: once; cdr3_length: 15; cdr3_aa: CASSFGTGGGYGYTF; cdr3_nt: TGTGCCAGCAGCTTTGGAACAGGGGGAGGGTATGGCTACACCTTC
j_call: TRBJ2-7; d_call: .; v_call: TRBV11-3; clone_size: once; cdr3_length: 13; cdr3_aa: CASSPRDVYEQYF; cdr3_nt: TGTGCCAGCAGCCCACGGGACGTCTACGAGCAGTACTTC
j_call: TRBJ1-3; d_call: .; v_call: TRBV9; clone_size: .; cdr3_length: 16; cdr3_aa: CASSVAGSRPVDTIYF; cdr3_nt: TGTGCCAGCAGCGTAGCTGGCAGCCGGCCAGTAGACACCATATATTTT
j_call: TRBJ1-4; d_call: TRBD1; v_call: TRBV7-9; clone_size: .; cdr3_length: 18; cdr3_aa: CASSSAGTGVATNEKLFF; cdr3_nt: TGTGCCAGCAGCTCGGCCGGGACAGGGGTTGCAACTAATGAAAAACTGTTTTTT
j_call: TRBJ1-1; d_call: .; v_call: TRBV18; clone_size: .; cdr3_length: 13; cdr3_aa: CASSQGLNTEAFF; cdr3_nt: TGTGCCAGCTCGCAGGGCTTGAACACTGAAGCTTTCTTT
j_call: TRBJ2-7; d_call: TRBD2; v_call: TRBV11-3; clone_size: once; cdr3_length: 15; cdr3_aa: CASSLGAGGRYEQYF; cdr3_nt: TGTGCCAGCAGCTTAGGGGCGGGAGGTCGGTACGAGCAGTACTTC
j_call: TRBJ2-1; d_call: .; v_call: TRBV6-5; clone_size: .; cdr3_length: 16; cdr3_aa: CASSYRSLSSYNEQFF; cdr3_nt: TGTGCCAGCAGTTACAGGTCCTTGAGCTCCTACAATGAGCAGTTCTTC
j_call: TRBJ2-7; d_call: .; v_call: TRBV5-1; clone_size: .; cdr3_length: 11; cdr3_aa: CASSLMDEQYF; cdr3_nt: TGCGCCAGCAGCTTAATGGACGAGCAGTACTTC
j_call: TRBJ2-7; d_call: .; v_call: TRBV27; clone_size: .; cdr3_length: 15; cdr3_aa: CASSTILQTTYEQYF; cdr3_nt: TGTGCCAGCAGTACCATACTCCAAACCACCTACGAGCAGTACTTC
j_call: TRBJ2-5; d_call: .; v_call: TRBV5-4; clone_size: once; cdr3_length: 16; cdr3_aa: CASSLASGSRVETQYF; cdr3_nt: TGTGCCAGCAGCTTGGCTTCAGGGTCCCGGGTGGAGACCCAGTACTTC
j_call: TRBJ1-1; d_call: TRBD1; v_call: TRBV11-2; clone_size: .; cdr3_length: 13; cdr3_aa: CASSPGQTTEAFF; cdr3_nt: TGTGCCAGCAGCCCGGGACAGACCACTGAAGCTTTCTTT
j_call: TRBJ2-1; d_call: .; v_call: TRBV5-5; clone_size: .; cdr3_length: 15; cdr3_aa: CASSASGTWNNEQFF; cdr3_nt: TGTGCCAGCAGCGCCTCCGGGACATGGAACAATGAGCAGTTCTTC
j_call: TRBJ2-6; d_call: .; v_call: TRBV19; clone_size: .; cdr3_length: 15; cdr3_aa: CASSPTGSGANVLTF; cdr3_nt: TGTGCCAGTAGTCCCACGGGGTCTGGGGCCAACGTCCTGACTTTC
j_call: TRBJ2-2; d_call: .; v_call: TRBV19; clone_size: .; cdr3_length: 12; cdr3_aa: CASGTRPGELFF; cdr3_nt: TGTGCCAGTGGTACGCGGCCCGGGGAGCTGTTTTTT
j_call: TRBJ1-1; d_call: .; v_call: TRBV6-5; clone_size: .; cdr3_length: 13; cdr3_aa: CASSSALGTEAFF; cdr3_nt: TGTGCCAGCAGTTCGGCCTTAGGCACTGAAGCTTTCTTT
j_call: TRBJ1-2; d_call: .; v_call: TRBV6-5; clone_size: .; cdr3_length: 13; cdr3_aa: CASSTNGNYGYTF; cdr3_nt: TGTGCCAGCAGTACCAACGGGAACTATGGCTACACCTTC
j_call: TRBJ2-7; d_call: .; v_call: TRBV11-2; clone_size: few; cdr3_length: 11; cdr3_aa: CASSSIYEQYF; cdr3_nt: TGTGCCAGCAGCTCCATCTACGAGCAGTACTTC
j_call: TRBJ2-1; d_call: .; v_call: TRBV19; clone_size: .; cdr3_length: 15; cdr3_aa: CASSTYYPSYNEQFF; cdr3_nt: TGTGCCAGTAGTACCTACTATCCCTCCTACAATGAGCAGTTCTTC
j_call: TRBJ1-2; d_call: .; v_call: TRBV5-6; clone_size: .; cdr3_length: 15; cdr3_aa: CASSLEIRARYGYTF; cdr3_nt: TGTGCCAGCAGCTTGGAAATCAGGGCTCGGTATGGCTACACCTTC
j_call: TRBJ2-3; d_call: .; v_call: TRBV11-3; clone_size: .; cdr3_length: 14; cdr3_aa: CASSTRLGTDTQYF; cdr3_nt: TGTGCCAGCAGCACCCGCTTGGGCACAGATACGCAGTATTTT
j_call: TRBJ2-7; d_call: TRBD1; v_call: TRBV10-3; clone_size: .; cdr3_length: 14; cdr3_aa: CAIRGQGYSYEQYF; cdr3_nt: TGTGCCATCAGGGGACAGGGCTACTCCTACGAGCAGTACTTC
j_call: TRBJ1-1; d_call: .; v_call: TRBV9; clone_size: .; cdr3_length: 14; cdr3_aa: CASSVVGHGTEAFF; cdr3_nt: TGTGCCAGCAGCGTAGTGGGCCATGGCACTGAAGCTTTCTTT
j_call: TRBJ1-2; d_call: TRBD1; v_call: TRBV7-2; clone_size: .; cdr3_length: 16; cdr3_aa: CASSLAQGTGVRGYTF; cdr3_nt: TGTGCCAGCAGCTTAGCGCAAGGGACAGGGGTTAGAGGCTACACCTTC